The clone carrying this T cell receptor beta chain occurred a few times. Antigen unknown. TCRdb called the 5' RACE reads again in MiXCR, with one record for every CDR3 protein. The data contain 400,000 to 450,000 distinct CDR3 sequences, approximately 18% of them singletons. The sample comes from a study of T cells after yellow fever vaccination. General study findings and limits: The secondary T-cell response peaked on day 5, not day 15, but was weaker. Contamination of FACS-sorted repertoires by abundant clonotypes from the bulk population could occur.

The CDR3 is 13 amino acids. Trimming removed 7 bases at V and 2 bases at J, with 11 bases between. Germline V gene lookup returns CDR1 SGHTA and CDR2 FQGNSA. This chain uses TRBV7-2 with TRBJ2-5; D perhaps matches TRBD1 (6 bases). Source: PBMCs, taken before the yellow fever booster vaccination. This TCR derives from a man between 18 and 35 years old who received the YFV17D yellow fever vaccine. This CDR3 reads CASKRQVQETQYF. CDR3 bases: TGTGCCAGCAAAAGACAGGTGCAAGAGACCCAGTACTTC.